This T cell receptor beta chain is drawn from a study of T cells in women clearing cervical HPV infection. Turning to the study itself: Cases were women with histologically confirmed HPV16-related CIN3 or worse, including a couple of invasive cancers.

Comments on this clone: The read ends 3 residues before the CDR3 terminus; that terminus is restored from the germline J gene.

Sequencing was performed with immunoSEQ multiplex PCR; in TCRdb, only in-frame clones are kept and a portion is missing. This listing includes roughly 35,000 clones. Per the germline V gene, CDR1 is SGDLS and CDR2 is YYNGEE. This CDR3 spans 14 amino acids. The sequencing sample was made of blood buffy coat. The gene calls are TRBV9 and TRBJ1-2, with 10 positions matching TRBD1. This receptor was identified in a woman between 18 and 69 years old with a cervical HPV16 infection that either progressed to CIN3+ or cleared (not recorded which). CDR3 bases read: TGTGCCAGCAGCCTCAGCTCCGGGACAGGGGTC. It translates to CASSLSSGTGV. The full-length CDR3 reads as CASSLSSGTGVYTF.